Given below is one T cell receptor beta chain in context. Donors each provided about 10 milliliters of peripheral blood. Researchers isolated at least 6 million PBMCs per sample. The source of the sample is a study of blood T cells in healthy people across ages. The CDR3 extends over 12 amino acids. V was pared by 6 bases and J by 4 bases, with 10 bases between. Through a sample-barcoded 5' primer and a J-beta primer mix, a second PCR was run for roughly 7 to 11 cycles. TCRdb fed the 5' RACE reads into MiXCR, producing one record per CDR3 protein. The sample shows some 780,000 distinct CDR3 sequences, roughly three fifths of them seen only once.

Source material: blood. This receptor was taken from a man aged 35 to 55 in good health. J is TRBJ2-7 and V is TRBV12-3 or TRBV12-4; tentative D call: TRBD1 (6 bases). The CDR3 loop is CASRLTGYEQYF. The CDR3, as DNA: TGTGCCAGCAGGTTAACAGGGTACGAGCAGTACTTC.